This TCR beta chain was captured in a study of cytomegalovirus exposure and HLA in healthy donors. The CDR3 is made up of 15 amino acids. Germline V gives CDR1 MGHDK, CDR2 SYGVNS. The trim removed 6 bases at V and 2 bases at J, leaving 5 bases unmatched. The PCR contained 60 Vbeta and 13 Jbeta primers. TCRdb's table, derived via immunoSEQ multiplex PCR, lists solely in-frame clones and lacks some. The sample yields about 190,000 clones, roughly 80% seen once. The chain couples TRBV25-1 to TRBJ2-5; 11 bases are a match to TRBD1. Sequenced material: PBMCs. The sequence was obtained from a man aged 35 to 55 in good health and CMV-seropositive. The CDR3 loop is CASRGTGGVQETQYF. The CDR3 bases are TGTGCCAGCAGGGGGACAGGGGGGGTACAAGAGACCCAGTACTTC.